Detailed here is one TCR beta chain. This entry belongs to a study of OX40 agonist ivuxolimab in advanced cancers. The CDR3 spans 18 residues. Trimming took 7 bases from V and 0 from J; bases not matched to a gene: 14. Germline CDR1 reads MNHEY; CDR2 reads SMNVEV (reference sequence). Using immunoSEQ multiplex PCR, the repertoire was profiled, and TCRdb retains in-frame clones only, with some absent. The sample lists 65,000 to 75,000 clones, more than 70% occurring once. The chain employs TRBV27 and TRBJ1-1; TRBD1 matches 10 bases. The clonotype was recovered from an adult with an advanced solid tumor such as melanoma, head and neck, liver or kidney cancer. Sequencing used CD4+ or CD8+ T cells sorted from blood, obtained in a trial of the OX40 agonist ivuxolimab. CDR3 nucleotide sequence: TGTGCCAGCACACCCCTAAAGGGACAGGGGAGATTGAACACTGAAGCTTTCTTT. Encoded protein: CASTPLKGQGRLNTEAFF.